This T cell receptor (beta chain) was documented in a study of T cell responses to AZD1222 COVID-19 vaccine. The method was immunoSEQ multiplex PCR; TCRdb's version includes in-frame clones alone and lacks a portion of them. The sample lists about 100,000 clones, 90% occurring once. CDR3 length equals 16 residues. The TCR was taken from an adult in good health. The source material was peripheral blood, sampled on day 0 of AZD1222 vaccination. The chain joins TRBV12-1 to TRBJ1-6. TRBV12-1 is shown as a pseudogene. DNA of the CDR3: TGTGCCAGCAGCTTTAAAGGGCGCGGACCGCGGTCACCCCTCCACTTT. Protein: CASSFKGRGPRSPLHF.